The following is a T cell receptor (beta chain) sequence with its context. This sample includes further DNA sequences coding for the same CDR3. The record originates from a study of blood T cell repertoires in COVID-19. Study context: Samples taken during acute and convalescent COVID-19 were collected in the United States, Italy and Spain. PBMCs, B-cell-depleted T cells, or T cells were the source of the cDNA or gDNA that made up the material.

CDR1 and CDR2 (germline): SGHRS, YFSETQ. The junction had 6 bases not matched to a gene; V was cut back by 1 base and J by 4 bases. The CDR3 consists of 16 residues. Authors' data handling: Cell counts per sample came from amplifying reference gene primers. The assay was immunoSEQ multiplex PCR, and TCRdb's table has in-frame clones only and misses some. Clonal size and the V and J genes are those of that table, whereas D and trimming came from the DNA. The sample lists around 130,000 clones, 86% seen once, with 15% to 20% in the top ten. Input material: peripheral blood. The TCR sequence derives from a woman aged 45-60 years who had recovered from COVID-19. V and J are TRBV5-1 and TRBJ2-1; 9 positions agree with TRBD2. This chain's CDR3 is CASSLTLAGSYNEQFF. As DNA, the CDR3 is TGCGCCAGCAGCTTGACGCTAGCGGGGTCTTACAATGAGCAGTTCTTC.